These T cell receptor beta chains were read from a single sample in a study of cytomegalovirus exposure and HLA in healthy donors. Assay: immunoSEQ multiplex PCR; the TCRdb copy retains only in-frame clones and omits some. In the table there are some 150,000 clones, around four fifths of which are singletons. Input material: PBMCs. The receptors derive from a woman in her fifties or sixties in good health and CMV-seronegative. Both conserved end residues are part of each CDR3. A D gene is named only where the DNA matches it firmly. Expanded clones get a size class; other rows say once, few or many, or leave the size out.

J gene: TRBJ1-4; D gene: TRBD1; clone size: .; V gene: TRBV6-6; CDR3 protein: CASSHRDRPNEKLFF; CDR3 DNA: TGTGCCAGCAGTCACCGGGACAGACCTAATGAAAAACTGTTTTTT
J gene: TRBJ1-2; D gene: TRBD1; clone size: .; V gene: TRBV2; CDR3 protein: CASSDRGRDGYTF; CDR3 DNA: TGTGCCAGCAGTGACAGGGGGCGCGATGGCTACACCTTC
J gene: TRBJ2-7; D gene: .; clone size: many; V gene: TRBV5-1; CDR3 protein: CASSLGGTGFYEQYF; CDR3 DNA: TGCGCCAGCAGCTTGGGGGGGACTGGATTTTACGAGCAGTACTTC
J gene: TRBJ1-1; D gene: .; clone size: .; V gene: TRBV27; CDR3 protein: CASSFLQRDTEAFF; CDR3 DNA: TGTGCCAGCAGTTTCCTCCAGCGAGACACTGAAGCTTTCTTT
J gene: TRBJ1-2; D gene: TRBD1; clone size: .; V gene: TRBV4-3; CDR3 protein: CASSRDSQNYGYTF; CDR3 DNA: TGCGCCAGCAGCCGGGACAGTCAGAACTATGGCTACACCTTC
J gene: TRBJ2-1; D gene: TRBD2; clone size: .; V gene: TRBV7-3; CDR3 protein: CASSLGRSGYNEQFF; CDR3 DNA: TGTGCCAGCAGCCTAGGGCGTAGCGGGTACAATGAGCAGTTCTTC
J gene: TRBJ1-5; D gene: TRBD1; clone size: .; V gene: TRBV2; CDR3 protein: CASSGPGGTNQPQHF; CDR3 DNA: TGTGCCAGCAGTGGACCAGGGGGAACCAATCAGCCCCAGCATTTT
J gene: TRBJ2-7; D gene: TRBD2; clone size: .; V gene: TRBV29-1; CDR3 protein: CSVEDKGTSGRGSYEQYF; CDR3 DNA: TGCAGCGTTGAAGATAAGGGGACTAGCGGGAGAGGTTCCTACGAGCAGTACTTC
J gene: TRBJ1-2; D gene: TRBD1; clone size: .; V gene: TRBV27; CDR3 protein: CASSSTGGNYGYTF; CDR3 DNA: TGTGCCAGCAGTTCGACAGGGGGGAACTATGGCTACACCTTC
J gene: TRBJ1-2; D gene: .; clone size: .; V gene: TRBV28; CDR3 protein: CASTNLVGYTF; CDR3 DNA: TGTGCCAGCACCAACTTAGTTGGCTACACCTTC
J gene: TRBJ2-5; D gene: .; clone size: .; V gene: TRBV7-8; CDR3 protein: CASSFLQGVTETQYF; CDR3 DNA: TGTGCCAGCAGCTTCCTACAGGGAGTCACAGAGACCCAGTACTTC
J gene: TRBJ2-7; D gene: TRBD1; clone size: .; V gene: TRBV6-1; CDR3 protein: CASNRDRPYEQYF; CDR3 DNA: TGTGCCAGCAACCGGGACAGGCCCTACGAGCAGTACTTC
J gene: TRBJ1-5; D gene: .; clone size: .; V gene: TRBV9; CDR3 protein: CASSVTGFQPQHF; CDR3 DNA: TGTGCCAGCAGCGTAACCGGGTTTCAGCCCCAGCATTTT
J gene: TRBJ1-3; D gene: .; clone size: .; V gene: TRBV29-1; CDR3 protein: CSGGGGAGNTIYF; CDR3 DNA: TGCAGCGGCGGGGGGGGAGCTGGAAACACCATATATTTT
J gene: TRBJ2-7; D gene: .; clone size: .; V gene: TRBV19; CDR3 protein: CASSYSGNSYEQYF; CDR3 DNA: TGTGCCAGTAGTTATTCAGGGAACTCCTACGAGCAGTACTTC
J gene: TRBJ1-2; D gene: .; clone size: .; V gene: TRBV11-2; CDR3 protein: CASSLGAGARRGYTF; CDR3 DNA: TGTGCCAGCAGCTTAGGGGCAGGGGCGAGACGTGGCTACACCTTC
J gene: TRBJ2-1; D gene: TRBD2; clone size: .; V gene: TRBV7-9; CDR3 protein: CASSPLAGGIGNEQFF; CDR3 DNA: TGTGCCAGCAGCCCACTAGCGGGGGGAATCGGCAATGAGCAGTTCTTC
J gene: TRBJ2-5; D gene: .; clone size: .; V gene: TRBV7-3; CDR3 protein: CASSLTGAWASQTQYF; CDR3 DNA: TGTGCCAGCAGCTTAACAGGGGCTTGGGCTAGTCAGACCCAGTACTTC
J gene: TRBJ2-5; D gene: TRBD2; clone size: once; V gene: TRBV5-4; CDR3 protein: CASSFTSGGTQETQYF; CDR3 DNA: TGTGCCAGCAGCTTTACTAGCGGGGGGACACAAGAGACCCAGTACTTC
J gene: TRBJ2-7; D gene: .; clone size: .; V gene: TRBV15; CDR3 protein: CATSRDEGISYEQYF; CDR3 DNA: TGTGCCACCAGCAGAGATGAGGGAATCTCCTACGAGCAGTACTTC
J gene: TRBJ2-7; D gene: .; clone size: .; V gene: TRBV15; CDR3 protein: CATSRGADSPYEQYF; CDR3 DNA: TGTGCCACCAGCAGAGGGGCTGACAGTCCCTACGAGCAGTACTTC
J gene: TRBJ1-1; D gene: .; clone size: .; V gene: TRBV4-1; CDR3 protein: CASSQDLSVSEAFF; CDR3 DNA: TGCGCCAGCAGCCAAGATCTTTCCGTGTCTGAAGCTTTCTTT
J gene: TRBJ2-3; D gene: .; clone size: .; V gene: TRBV6-1; CDR3 protein: CASTVTGYENTQYF; CDR3 DNA: TGTGCCAGCACAGTAACAGGATATGAAAATACGCAGTATTTT
J gene: TRBJ1-1; D gene: .; clone size: .; V gene: TRBV7-9; CDR3 protein: CASSYTGNTEAFF; CDR3 DNA: TGTGCCAGCAGCTACACAGGGAACACTGAAGCTTTCTTT
J gene: TRBJ2-7; D gene: .; clone size: .; V gene: TRBV5-5; CDR3 protein: CASSLQSYEQYF; CDR3 DNA: TGTGCCAGCAGCCTCCAGTCCTACGAGCAGTACTTC
J gene: TRBJ2-1; D gene: .; clone size: few; V gene: TRBV5-4; CDR3 protein: CASSPGHQASNEQFF; CDR3 DNA: TGTGCCAGCAGCCCGGGACATCAGGCCTCCAATGAGCAGTTCTTC
J gene: TRBJ1-2; D gene: .; clone size: .; V gene: TRBV28; CDR3 protein: CASTLDRTNYGYTF; CDR3 DNA: TGTGCCAGCACCCTCGACAGAACTAACTATGGCTACACCTTC
J gene: TRBJ1-2; D gene: TRBD1; clone size: .; V gene: TRBV5-5; CDR3 protein: CASSLGRDRGDGYTF; CDR3 DNA: TGTGCCAGCAGCTTGGGCCGCGACAGGGGCGATGGCTACACCTTC
J gene: TRBJ2-7; D gene: .; clone size: .; V gene: TRBV28; CDR3 protein: CASSTASRGVRHEQYF; CDR3 DNA: TGTGCCAGCAGTACTGCCTCCAGGGGTGTAAGGCACGAGCAGTACTTC
J gene: TRBJ1-2; D gene: TRBD1; clone size: .; V gene: TRBV19; CDR3 protein: CASSIAGGGYGYTF; CDR3 DNA: TGTGCCAGTAGTATTGCAGGGGGTGGCTATGGCTACACCTTC
J gene: TRBJ2-2; D gene: TRBD1; clone size: few; V gene: TRBV13; CDR3 protein: CASSPTGSGELFF; CDR3 DNA: TGTGCCAGCAGCCCGACAGGGTCCGGGGAGCTGTTTTTT
J gene: TRBJ1-5; D gene: .; clone size: .; V gene: TRBV30; CDR3 protein: CAWSVGGAGNQPQHF; CDR3 DNA: TGTGCCTGGAGTGTCGGTGGGGCAGGGAATCAGCCCCAGCATTTT
J gene: TRBJ1-1; D gene: TRBD1; clone size: .; V gene: TRBV28; CDR3 protein: CASSWGDRDSEAFF; CDR3 DNA: TGTGCCAGCAGTTGGGGGGACAGGGACTCTGAAGCTTTCTTT
J gene: TRBJ1-3; D gene: TRBD1; clone size: .; V gene: TRBV7-9; CDR3 protein: CASIWTGAGNTIYF; CDR3 DNA: TGTGCCAGCATCTGGACAGGGGCTGGAAACACCATATATTTT
J gene: TRBJ1-6; D gene: .; clone size: few; V gene: TRBV6-5; CDR3 protein: CASSYSGGTPLHF; CDR3 DNA: TGTGCCAGCAGTTACTCAGGGGGTACGCCCCTCCACTTT
J gene: TRBJ2-2; D gene: TRBD2; clone size: .; V gene: TRBV13; CDR3 protein: CASSLVGLAETYTGELFF; CDR3 DNA: TGTGCCAGCAGCTTAGTGGGACTAGCGGAGACGTACACCGGGGAGCTGTTTTTT
J gene: TRBJ1-5; D gene: .; clone size: few; V gene: TRBV10-3; CDR3 protein: CAISEGVKDSNQPQHF; CDR3 DNA: TGTGCCATCAGTGAAGGGGTAAAAGATAGCAATCAGCCCCAGCATTTT
J gene: TRBJ1-6; D gene: TRBD1; clone size: .; V gene: TRBV7-2; CDR3 protein: CASSPQTGARNSPLHF; CDR3 DNA: TGTGCCAGCAGCCCACAGACAGGGGCGAGAAATTCACCCCTCCACTTT
J gene: TRBJ2-7; D gene: TRBD2; clone size: .; V gene: TRBV6-5; CDR3 protein: CASSSGDRGVYEQYF; CDR3 DNA: TGTGCCAGCAGTTCCGGGGACCGGGGGGTCTACGAGCAGTACTTC
J gene: TRBJ2-3; D gene: .; clone size: .; V gene: TRBV28; CDR3 protein: CASSFPVEAGADTQYF; CDR3 DNA: TGTGCCAGCAGTTTCCCCGTAGAGGCGGGCGCAGATACGCAGTATTTT
J gene: TRBJ2-3; D gene: .; clone size: .; V gene: TRBV7-2; CDR3 protein: CASNSWGAGTDTQYF; CDR3 DNA: TGTGCCAGCAACTCATGGGGCGCTGGCACAGATACGCAGTATTTT
J gene: TRBJ1-1; D gene: .; clone size: .; V gene: TRBV6-1; CDR3 protein: CASSVMNTEAFF; CDR3 DNA: TGTGCCAGCAGTGTAATGAACACTGAAGCTTTCTTT
J gene: TRBJ2-7; D gene: TRBD1; clone size: .; V gene: TRBV28; CDR3 protein: CASRQRQGRGTRDEQYF; CDR3 DNA: TGTGCCAGCAGGCAGCGACAGGGTAGGGGAACTCGGGACGAGCAGTACTTC
J gene: TRBJ2-5; D gene: TRBD1; clone size: .; V gene: TRBV7-9; CDR3 protein: CASSLPGTGQETQYF; CDR3 DNA: TGTGCCAGCAGCTTACCCGGGACAGGTCAAGAGACCCAGTACTTC
J gene: TRBJ1-5; D gene: TRBD1; clone size: .; V gene: TRBV19; CDR3 protein: CASSGDRGLNQPQHF; CDR3 DNA: TGTGCCAGTAGTGGGGACAGGGGTCTGAATCAGCCCCAGCATTTT
J gene: TRBJ1-5; D gene: .; clone size: .; V gene: TRBV28; CDR3 protein: CASSPTGRNQPQHF; CDR3 DNA: TGTGCCAGCAGTCCTACAGGTCGCAATCAGCCCCAGCATTTT
J gene: TRBJ2-5; D gene: TRBD1; clone size: .; V gene: TRBV2; CDR3 protein: CASWGQGIQETQYF; CDR3 DNA: TGTGCCAGCTGGGGACAGGGGATCCAAGAGACCCAGTACTTC
J gene: TRBJ2-2; D gene: TRBD2; clone size: .; V gene: TRBV10-3; CDR3 protein: CAISGRALAGVTGELFF; CDR3 DNA: TGTGCCATCAGCGGGCGGGCGCTAGCGGGAGTTACCGGGGAGCTGTTTTTT
J gene: TRBJ1-6; D gene: TRBD1; clone size: .; V gene: TRBV23-1; CDR3 protein: CASSLSPGQAVASPLHF; CDR3 DNA: TGCGCCAGCAGCCTATCTCCGGGACAGGCTGTTGCTTCACCCCTCCACTTT
J gene: TRBJ2-1; D gene: .; clone size: .; V gene: TRBV20-1; CDR3 protein: CSLTGNEQFF; CDR3 DNA: TGCAGTCTGACAGGAAATGAGCAGTTCTTC
J gene: TRBJ2-7; D gene: TRBD1; clone size: .; V gene: TRBV11-2; CDR3 protein: CASSTTGVGYEQYF; CDR3 DNA: TGTGCCAGCAGCACGACAGGGGTAGGCTACGAGCAGTACTTC
J gene: TRBJ1-5; D gene: .; clone size: few; V gene: TRBV2; CDR3 protein: CASKISDRNQPQHF; CDR3 DNA: TGTGCCAGCAAGATTTCGGACAGAAATCAGCCCCAGCATTTT
J gene: TRBJ2-7; D gene: TRBD2; clone size: .; V gene: TRBV5-1; CDR3 protein: CASSQASGTYEQYF; CDR3 DNA: TGCGCCAGCAGCCAGGCTAGCGGGACCTACGAGCAGTACTTC